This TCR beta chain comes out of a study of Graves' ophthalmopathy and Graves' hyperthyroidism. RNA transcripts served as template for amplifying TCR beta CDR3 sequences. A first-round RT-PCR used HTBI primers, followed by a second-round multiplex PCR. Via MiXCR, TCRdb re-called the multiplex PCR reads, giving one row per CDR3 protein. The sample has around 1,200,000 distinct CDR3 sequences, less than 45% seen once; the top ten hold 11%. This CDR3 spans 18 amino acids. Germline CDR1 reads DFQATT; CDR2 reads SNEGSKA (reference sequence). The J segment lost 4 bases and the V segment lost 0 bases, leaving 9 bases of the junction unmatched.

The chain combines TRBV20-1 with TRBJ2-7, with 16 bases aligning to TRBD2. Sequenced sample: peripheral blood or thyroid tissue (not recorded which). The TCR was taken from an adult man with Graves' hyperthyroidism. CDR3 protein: CSARDPEGLAGGGYEQYF. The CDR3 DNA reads TGCAGTGCTAGAGATCCTGAGGGACTAGCGGGGGGGGGGTACGAGCAGTACTTC.